This T cell receptor (beta chain) was sequenced in a study of blood T cell repertoires in COVID-19. Overall study: PBMCs, B-cell-depleted T cells, or T cells provided the cDNA or gDNA that made up the material.

The CDR3 extends over 16 amino acids. Germline V lookup: CDR1 SGHAT, CDR2 FQNNGV. V was clipped by 1 base and J by 3 bases, with 13 bases between them. Original analysis: Amplification of reference gene primers was used by the study to estimate nucleated cell counts. The data were produced by immunoSEQ multiplex PCR, yet TCRdb's version contains in-frame clones alone and is incomplete. V, J and clone size derive from that table, while D and trimming were established from the DNA sequence. The sample has under 200,000 clones; 70% to 90% are singletons. The sample comprised peripheral blood. The chain links TRBV11-2 to TRBJ1-5; D gene uncertain. This TCR came from a man aged 55 to 70 with acute or convalescent COVID-19. The CDR3 spells CASSLVAPRYNQPQHF. DNA for the CDR3: TGTGCCAGCAGCTTAGTCGCCCCGCGATACAATCAGCCCCAGCATTTT.